A single sample gave rise to the 28 T cell receptor beta chains below, sequenced in a study of cytomegalovirus exposure and HLA in healthy donors. 60 Vbeta and 13 Jbeta primers were used in PCR. Clones were read by immunoSEQ multiplex PCR, and TCRdb kept only the in-frame ones, dropping some. The sample has fewer than 150,000 clones, just under 80% seen once. The specimen sequenced was PBMCs. These receptors originate from a man aged 25 to 45 in good health and CMV-seronegative.

The chain couples TRBV7-9 to TRBJ2-2; D perhaps matches TRBD1 (5 bases). Germline V gene data show CDR1 as SEHNR and CDR2 as FQNEAQ (reference sequence). V shed 6 bases and J shed 2 bases, with 13 bases lying between them. CDR3 size: 15 residues. CDR3 amino acids: CASSRGQINTGELFF. The CDR3 nucleotides are TGTGCCAGCAGTCGCGGACAAATTAACACCGGGGAGCTGTTTTTT.

CDR3 loop: CASSSARQGSTGELFF. The CDR3 DNA reads as TGCGCCAGCAGCTCGGCAAGACAGGGGAGCACCGGGGAGCTGTTTTTT. The chain joins TRBV5-1 to TRBJ2-2; 8 bases match TRBD1. J gave up 4 bases and V 3 bases, and 8 bases lay outside the gene matches. CDR1 is SGHRS, CDR2 YFSETQ, per germline. The CDR3 has 16 amino acids.

This clone appeared once. This chain joins TRBV19 and TRBJ1-2; D gene unclear. Germline V lookup: CDR1 LNHDA, CDR2 SQIVND (reference sequence). V lost 7 bases and J lost 3, with 15 bases in between. The CDR3 contains 14 residues. The CDR3 coding sequence is TGTGCCAGTAACCTCGCAGGACTCCACTATGGCTACACCTTC. Amino acids: CASNLAGLHYGYTF.

This rearrangement joins TRBV9 to TRBJ1-3; no clear D gene. CDR3 size: 14 residues. The germline V and J ends were trimmed by 3 bases and 8 bases, with 15 bases remaining between them. The germline V gene has CDR1 SGDLS and CDR2 YYNGEE. The CDR3 nucleotides are TGTGCCAGCAGCGACACGGGAGTCGGTGACACCATATATTTT. Protein: CASSDTGVGDTIYF.

This chain joins TRBV7-9 and TRBJ2-5, with 7 bases lining up with TRBD2. Germline V lookup: CDR1 SEHNR, CDR2 FQNEAQ (reference sequence). The V segment lost 0 bases and the J segment 0 bases; nucleotides outside the gene matches: 4. CDR3 length equals 16 residues. The CDR3 region is CASSLASGLYQETQYF. CDR3 DNA: TGTGCCAGCAGCTTAGCTAGCGGGCTGTACCAAGAGACCCAGTACTTC.

The rearrangement links TRBV5-1 to TRBJ2-1; D may be TRBD1 (6 bases). The CDR3 runs 14 residues. Trimming pared 0 bases from V and 8 bases from J, leaving 12 bases between. CDR1 is SGHRS and CDR2 is YFSETQ in the germline V gene. DNA of the CDR3: TGCGCCAGCAGCTTGGCCACTGAGGGGGATGAGCAGTTCTTC. It translates to CASSLATEGDEQFF.

This clone has a single count. The V call is TRBV28, the J call TRBJ2-7; 10 positions agree with TRBD2. Germline CDR1 and CDR2: MDHEN and SYDVKM. Trimming took 5 bases from V and 3 from J; bases not matched to a gene: 22. This CDR3 is 20 amino acids long. The CDR3 loop reads CASSLLAGTSAAWSGYEQYF. The CDR3 region has the DNA TGTGCCAGCAGTCTCCTGGCGGGGACTAGCGCCGCTTGGTCCGGCTACGAGCAGTACTTC.

V and J are TRBV27 and TRBJ1-1; D might be TRBD1 (5 bases). CDR3 length: 14 residues. Germline-derived CDR1 and CDR2 are MNHEY and SMNVEV (reference sequence). Trimming pared 6 bases from V and 0 bases from J, leaving 11 bases between. The CDR3 nucleotides are TGTGCCAGCAGCCGCCCGGGGGTGAACACTGAAGCTTTCTTT. This translates into CASSRPGVNTEAFF.

V is TRBV19 and J is TRBJ2-7; 7 positions agree with TRBD1. The CDR3 totals 16 residues. Looked up from germline, CDR1 is LNHDA and CDR2 is SQIVND (reference sequence). J gave up 3 bases and V 4 bases, and 12 bases lay outside the gene matches. CDR3: CASSKEWGQLNYEQYF. The CDR3 DNA sequence: TGTGCCAGTAGTAAAGAATGGGGACAGCTTAACTACGAGCAGTACTTC.

The rearrangement links TRBV7-3 to TRBJ2-5; maybe TRBD2 (6 bases). CDR1 is SGHTA and CDR2 is FQGTGA in the germline V gene. Deletions cut 0 bases from V and 0 bases from J, with 11 bases between. The CDR3 has 16 amino acids. The CDR3 here is CASSLTPGLNQETQYF. The CDR3 nucleotides read TGTGCCAGCAGCTTAACCCCGGGACTGAACCAAGAGACCCAGTACTTC.

V and J are TRBV29-1 and TRBJ2-7, with 9 positions matching TRBD1. V dropped 8 bases and J dropped 5; count of bases not matched to a gene: 7. Germline V gives CDR1 SQVTM, CDR2 ANQGSEA. This CDR3 comprises 12 residues. CDR3 region: CSYETGGDEQYF. CDR3 DNA sequence: TGCAGCTACGAAACAGGGGGCGACGAGCAGTACTTC.

This sequence joins TRBV5-1 and TRBJ2-7; 12 bases fit TRBD2. Looked up from germline, CDR1 is SGHRS and CDR2 is YFSETQ. CDR3 length equals 15 residues. After removal of 5 bases from V and 6 bases from J, the junction contained 9 bases not matched to a gene. The CDR3 coding sequence is TGCGCCAGCAGTTATCGACTAGCGGGGGAGAGCGAGCAGTACTTC. This translates into CASSYRLAGESEQYF.

The rearrangement uses TRBV28 and TRBJ2-2, with a weak D call TRBD1 (5 bases). This CDR3 has 15 residues. V was trimmed by 4 bases and J by 5 bases, leaving 14 bases between them. Germline V gene sequence: CDR1 MDHEN, CDR2 SYDVKM. The CDR3 DNA is TGTGCCAGCAGTTCGACAGTTAGACCAACCGGGGAGCTGTTTTTT. This gives the protein CASSSTVRPTGELFF.

V usage is TRBV5-1 and J usage is TRBJ1-6, with a tentative D call TRBD1 (6 bases). CDR1 is SGHRS and CDR2 is YFSETQ in the germline V gene. The V and J ends lost 9 bases and 7 bases respectively, with 23 bases between them. The CDR3 has 16 amino acids. The CDR3 coding sequence is TGCGCCATCCCATGGTATTTTTTGAGGGGGAATTCACCCCTCCACTTT. This codes for CAIPWYFLRGNSPLHF.

This rearrangement joins TRBV30 to TRBJ1-3; 7 nucleotides agree with TRBD1. The V and J ends lost 1 base and 3 bases, in that order; junction bases with no gene match: 6. CDR1 and CDR2 from the germline V gene are GTSNPN and SVGIG (reference sequence). The CDR3 extends over 15 amino acids. Here the CDR3 DNA reads TGTGCCTGGAGTGGACAGGGCTTCCGTGGAAACACCATATATTTT. Protein: CAWSGQGFRGNTIYF.

This chain uses TRBV18 with TRBJ1-1; D possibly corresponds to TRBD1 (5 bases). V was cut by 6 bases and J by 3 bases, with 17 bases left in between. The CDR3 spans 15 residues. Looked up from germline, CDR1 is KGHSH and CDR2 is LQKENI. CDR3 amino acids: CASSANGGSDTEAFF. The CDR3 coding sequence is TGTGCCAGCTCGGCCAACGGGGGTTCGGACACTGAAGCTTTCTTT.

The rearrangement uses TRBV18 and TRBJ2-5; D not resolved. The CDR3 loop spans 13 amino acids. V was trimmed by 2 bases and J by 5 bases, leaving 9 bases between them. From germline, CDR1 is KGHSH and CDR2 LQKENI. CDR3 loop: CASSPGLGETQYF. The DNA of the CDR3 is TGTGCCAGCTCACCAGGGCTCGGCGAGACCCAGTACTTC.

This sequence joins TRBV27 and TRBJ1-2; D gene uncertain. The CDR3 extends over 13 amino acids. The germline gives CDR1 MNHEY, CDR2 SMNVEV (reference sequence). Between the trimmed V and J ends, which lost 3 bases and 7 bases, there was a span of 12 bases. The CDR3 loop is CASSLSNNLGYTF. The CDR3 DNA sequence: TGTGCCAGCAGTTTGAGTAATAACCTTGGCTACACCTTC.

The chain carries TRBV7-2 and TRBJ1-1, with TRBD1 as a possible D gene (6 bases). Trimming took off 7 bases at V and 1 base at J, with 10 bases between the two ends. Looked up from germline, CDR1 is SGHTA and CDR2 is FQGNSA. The CDR3 is 13 amino acids. The CDR3 protein is CASTHRANTEAFF. The CDR3 DNA sequence: TGTGCCAGCACCCACAGGGCGAACACTGAAGCTTTCTTT.

The chain joins TRBV6-1 to TRBJ1-4; 9 bases line up with TRBD1. The CDR3 loop spans 14 amino acids. V was pared by 10 bases and J by 6 bases, with 9 bases of the junction left unmatched. Germline V gene sequence: CDR1 MNHNS, CDR2 SASEGT. DNA of the CDR3: TGTGCCACCCAAACAGGGGGCGCCGATGAAAAACTGTTTTTT. It is translated as CATQTGGADEKLFF.

This chain joins TRBV5-4 and TRBJ2-1, with a possible D match to TRBD2 (5 bases). Trimming removed 1 base from V and 5 bases from J, with 7 bases in between. The germline V gene encodes CDR1 SGHNT and CDR2 YYREEE (reference sequence). The CDR3 consists of 13 residues. The CDR3 bases are TGTGCCAGCAGCTTGACTAGGGACAATGAGCAGTTCTTC. The encoded protein is CASSLTRDNEQFF.

The chain is built from TRBV7-8 and TRBJ1-1; TRBD1 matches 7 bases. There are 16 residues in the CDR3. Looked up from germline, CDR1 is SGHVS and CDR2 is FQNEAQ. Germline trimming cut 3 bases from V and 4 bases from J; bases unmatched to any gene: 11. CDR3 protein: CASSFQGVRRGTEAFF. The CDR3 DNA follows: TGTGCCAGCAGCTTCCAGGGGGTTCGAAGAGGCACTGAAGCTTTCTTT.

Only one count was recorded for this clone. One end of the junction fails to match germline, which may point to a read error. The rearrangement links TRBV10-2 to TRBJ1-2; D unresolved. CDR3 length equals 13 residues. The V gene's germline CDR1 is WSHSY and CDR2 SAAADI. CDR3 nucleotides: TGCGCCAGCAGTGATCTCCCGGGAAAAGGCTACCCCTTC. Its protein product is CASSDLPGKGYPF.

V usage is TRBV7-9 and J usage is TRBJ2-7; 10 bases are shared with TRBD1. The CDR3 contains 14 residues. The germline CDR1 and CDR2 sequences are SEHNR and FQNEAQ (reference sequence). Losses at the gene ends were 5 bases for V and 3 bases for J; bases not matched to a gene: 4. The CDR3 region has the DNA TGTGCCAGCAGCCTCGGGGACAGGGGCTACGAGCAGTACTTC. The encoded protein is CASSLGDRGYEQYF.

CDR3 loop: CASSPTAGQLSNQPQHF. The CDR3 nucleotides are TGTGCCAGCTCACCCACTGCCGGACAGCTTAGCAATCAGCCCCAGCATTTT. V is TRBV18 and J is TRBJ1-5; a possible D gene is TRBD1 (6 bases). V lost 3 bases and J lost 0, with 15 bases in between. The CDR3 covers 17 residues. Germline CDR1 KGHSH, CDR2 LQKENI.

V usage is TRBV18 and J usage is TRBJ2-7; no reliable D call. The germline CDR1 and CDR2 sequences are KGHSH and LQKENI. The V end lost 0 bases, the J end lost 0 bases, and 9 bases lay between the germline ends. The CDR3 loop spans 15 amino acids. CDR3 nucleotides: TGTGCCAGCTCACCACCGCAGGCCCCCTCCTACGAGCAGTACTTC. Protein: CASSPPQAPSYEQYF.

The J gene is TRBJ2-5, the V gene TRBV7-8, with TRBD2 as a possible D gene (5 bases). Near its end, the DNA agrees better with TRBJ2-7, so the J call may be wrong. The length of the CDR3 is 14 residues. CDR1 SGHVS and CDR2 FQNEAQ come from the germline V gene. The CDR3 loop reads CASSFDPGINEQYF. For the CDR3, the DNA is TGTGCCAGCAGCTTTGATCCGGGAATCAACGAGCAGTACTTC.

The chain carries TRBV2 and TRBJ1-1; TRBD1 matches 8 bases. The CDR3 spans 15 residues. Germline V gives CDR1 SNHLY, CDR2 FYNNEI. V lost 6 bases to trimming and J lost 0 bases; unmatched junction nucleotides: 6. CDR3 nucleotides: TGTGCCAGCAGCCCAGGGGGCAGGCTGAACACTGAAGCTTTCTTT. This gives the protein CASSPGGRLNTEAFF.